This T cell receptor (beta chain) originates from a study of cytomegalovirus exposure and HLA in healthy donors. To note about this clone: Its antigen is currently unknown.

The CDR3 has 15 amino acids. Germline assignment: CDR1 MGHRA and CDR2 YSYEKL. The germline V and J ends were trimmed by 2 bases and 5 bases, with 15 bases remaining between them. Healthy bone marrow donors made up the cohort. Primers for the PCR totalled 60 Vbeta and 13 Jbeta. Clones were sequenced by immunoSEQ multiplex PCR, and TCRdb holds only the in-frame ones, with some missing. The data show 180,000 or so clones, 9.5% seen once. Findings of the study overall: In a later analysis, common viral pathogens appeared linked to several of the most significant clusters. A missense DCLRE1C variant was associated with V- and J-gene trimming of TCR beta chains in a later analysis, and an independent cohort replicated the association.

The sequenced sample consisted of PBMCs. The clonotype originates from a woman aged 25 to 39 in good health and CMV-seropositive. The rearrangement links TRBV4-1 to TRBJ1-2, with D perhaps matching TRBD1 (5 bases). The CDR3 is CASSQMGGIGYGYTF. The CDR3 DNA reads TGCGCCAGCAGCCAAATGGGGGGAATTGGATATGGCTACACCTTC.